These 9 T cell receptor beta chains were all obtained from the same sample, sequenced in a study of T cell repertoires in cytomegalovirus infection. A single record per CDR3 protein comes from TCRdb applying MiXCR to the reads. The sample includes hundreds of thousands of distinct CDR3 sequences, roughly 10% of them seen just once. Sequencing used PBMCs. The receptors stem from a human donor in good health (CMV status not recorded). Some clones in this sample may be carry-over from other donors' samples.

Ten or more counts support this clonotype. CDR3 coding DNA: TGTGCCAGCACTACGGGGCTATCTGAAGCTTTCTTT. Its protein is CASTTGLSEAFF. The chain uses TRBV2 and TRBJ1-1, with D possibly matching TRBD1 (5 bases). V lost 7 bases and J lost 6, with 12 bases in between. This CDR3 has 12 residues. Germline CDR1 reads SNHLY; CDR2 reads FYNNEI.

This clonotype has at least ten counts. This chain uses TRBV27 with TRBJ2-1, with TRBD1 matching over 7 bases. The junction had 8 bases not matched to a gene; V was cut back by 5 bases and J by 7 bases. The CDR3 totals 14 residues. Per germline, CDR1 MNHEY and CDR2 SMNVEV (reference sequence). This CDR3 reads CASSRTGFGNEQFF. For the CDR3, the DNA is TGTGCCAGCAGTCGGACAGGATTCGGGAATGAGCAGTTCTTC.

This clonotype appeared a few times. This chain links TRBV5-1 with TRBJ1-4, with D possibly matching TRBD1 (5 bases). Germline loops: CDR1 SGHRS, CDR2 YFSETQ. V dropped 1 base and J dropped 0 bases, with 13 bases sitting between them. This CDR3 spans 17 amino acids. The CDR3 here is CASSLNPGEATNEKLFF. Here the CDR3 DNA reads TGCGCCAGCAGCTTGAATCCGGGGGAGGCAACTAATGAAAAACTGTTTTTT.

A few counts support this clonotype. The chain couples TRBV11-3 to TRBJ2-2; D is unclear. The CDR3 has 16 amino acids. V was clipped by 5 bases and J by 1 base, with 14 bases between them. The germline gives CDR1 SGHNT, CDR2 YENEEA. CDR3 in amino acids: CASSLETWKNTGELFF. CDR3 in DNA: TGTGCCAGCAGCCTGGAGACATGGAAGAACACCGGGGAGCTGTTTTTT.

The chain employs TRBV20-1 and TRBJ1-5; D not certain. V lost 0 bases and J 4 bases, leaving 10 bases between the germline ends. Germline values: CDR1 DFQATT, CDR2 SNEGSKA (reference sequence). This CDR3 region has 14 residues. Here the CDR3 DNA reads TGCAGTGCTAGAGAAACAGAGGAGAATCAGCCCCAGCATTTT. This encodes CSARETEENQPQHF.

Regarding this clonotype: This may come from a read error, since a much larger clone is one base off. The chain couples TRBV2 to TRBJ1-1; 7 positions agree with TRBD1. Looked up from germline, CDR1 is SNHLY and CDR2 is FYNNEI. CDR3 size: 14 residues. DNA of the CDR3: TGTGTCACCACAGGGGTAAGAGGGAACACTGAAGCTTTCTTT. It yields the protein CVTTGVRGNTEAFF.

The chain recombines TRBV3-1 with TRBJ2-2; TRBD1 is a possible D gene (5 bases). The V gene's germline CDR1 is LGHDT and CDR2 YNNKEL (reference sequence). V was cut by 2 bases and J by 4 bases, with 8 bases left in between. The CDR3 runs 14 residues. The CDR3 DNA is TGTGCCAGCAGCCAAAAAGGGGTCACCGGGGAGCTGTTTTTT. Translation: CASSQKGVTGELFF.

The chain combines TRBV6-4 with TRBJ1-1; 8 bases align to TRBD1. CDR1 is MRHNA and CDR2 is SNTAGT in the germline V gene. V trimming: 4 bases; J trimming: 1 base; junction bases outside the gene matches: 2. The CDR3 runs to 14 residues. The CDR3 DNA reads as TGTGCCAGCAGTGTCGGACAGGGGAACACTGAAGCTTTCTTT. It is translated as CASSVGQGNTEAFF.

This clonotype was found many times. This sequence joins TRBV18 and TRBJ1-1, with unresolved D. The ends were cut back, 8 bases at V and 1 base at J, with 14 bases in the middle. This CDR3 has 14 residues. Germline CDR1 KGHSH, CDR2 LQKENI. The CDR3, as DNA: TGTGCCAGCAGCCCCCCTGGACCGAACACTGAAGCTTTCTTT. This translates into CASSPPGPNTEAFF.